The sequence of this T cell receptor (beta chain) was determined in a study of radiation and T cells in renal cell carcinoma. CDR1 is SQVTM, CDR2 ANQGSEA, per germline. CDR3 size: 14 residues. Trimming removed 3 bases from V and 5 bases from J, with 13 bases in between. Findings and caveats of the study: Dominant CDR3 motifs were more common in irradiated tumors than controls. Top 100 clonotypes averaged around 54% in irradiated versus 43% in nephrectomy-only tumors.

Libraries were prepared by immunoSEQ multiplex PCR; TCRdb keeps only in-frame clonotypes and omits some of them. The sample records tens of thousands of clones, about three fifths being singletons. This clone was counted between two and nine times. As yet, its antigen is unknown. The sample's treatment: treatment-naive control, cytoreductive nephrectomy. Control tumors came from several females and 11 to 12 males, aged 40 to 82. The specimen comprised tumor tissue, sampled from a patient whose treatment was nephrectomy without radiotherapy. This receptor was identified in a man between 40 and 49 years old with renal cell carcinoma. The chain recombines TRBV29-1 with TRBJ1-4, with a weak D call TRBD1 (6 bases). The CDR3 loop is CSVESGAGNEKLFF. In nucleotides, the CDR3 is TGCAGCGTTGAGTCGGGGGCGGGGAATGAAAAACTGTTTTTT.